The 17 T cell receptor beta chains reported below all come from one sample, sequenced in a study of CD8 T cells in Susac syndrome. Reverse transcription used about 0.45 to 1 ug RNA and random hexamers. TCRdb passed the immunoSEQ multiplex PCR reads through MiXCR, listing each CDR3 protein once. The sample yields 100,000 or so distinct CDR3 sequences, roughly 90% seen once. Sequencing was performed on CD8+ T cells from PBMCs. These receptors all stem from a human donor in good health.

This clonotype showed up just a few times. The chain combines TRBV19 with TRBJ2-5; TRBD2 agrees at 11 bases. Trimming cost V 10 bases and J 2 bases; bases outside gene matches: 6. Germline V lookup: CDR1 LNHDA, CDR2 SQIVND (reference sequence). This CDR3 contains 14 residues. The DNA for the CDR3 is TGTGCCACCACTAGCGGGGGACGACAAGAGACCCAGTACTTC. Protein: CATTSGGRQETQYF.

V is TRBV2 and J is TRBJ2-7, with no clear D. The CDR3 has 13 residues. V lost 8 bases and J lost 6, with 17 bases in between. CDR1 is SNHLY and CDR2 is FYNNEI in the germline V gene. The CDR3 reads CASLDESYSEQYF. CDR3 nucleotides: TGTGCCAGCCTTGATGAATCATACTCCGAGCAGTACTTC.

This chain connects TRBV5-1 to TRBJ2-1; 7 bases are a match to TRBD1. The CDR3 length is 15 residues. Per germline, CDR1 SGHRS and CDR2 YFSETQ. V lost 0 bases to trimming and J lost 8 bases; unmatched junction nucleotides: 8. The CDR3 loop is CASSLDRGPPDEQFF. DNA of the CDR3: TGCGCCAGCAGCTTGGACAGGGGCCCCCCCGATGAGCAGTTCTTC.

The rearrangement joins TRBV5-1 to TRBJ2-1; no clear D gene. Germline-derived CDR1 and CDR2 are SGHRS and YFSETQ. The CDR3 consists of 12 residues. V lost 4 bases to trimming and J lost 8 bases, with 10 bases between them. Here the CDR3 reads CASSLRRDEQFF. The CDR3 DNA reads TGCGCCAGCAGCCTTAGAAGGGATGAGCAGTTCTTC.

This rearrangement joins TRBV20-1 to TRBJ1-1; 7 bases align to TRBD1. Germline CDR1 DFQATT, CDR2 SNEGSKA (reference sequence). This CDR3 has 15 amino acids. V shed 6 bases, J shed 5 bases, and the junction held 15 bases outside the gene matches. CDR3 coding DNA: TGCAGTGCCACGAGCGGGACAGAGATATCAACTGAAGCTTTCTTT. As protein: CSATSGTEISTEAFF.

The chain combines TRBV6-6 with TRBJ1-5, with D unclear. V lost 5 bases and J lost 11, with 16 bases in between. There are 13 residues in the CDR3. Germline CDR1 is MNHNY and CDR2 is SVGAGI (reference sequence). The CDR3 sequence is CASSRQPLEAQHF. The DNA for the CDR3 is TGTGCCAGCAGTCGCCAGCCTTTGGAGGCCCAGCATTTT.

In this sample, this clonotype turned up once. The CDR3 DNA sequence: TGTGCCAGCAGCCCTGGGACAGGTGGGAAGAACACTGAAGCTTTCTTT. It is translated as CASSPGTGGKNTEAFF. This sequence joins TRBV2 and TRBJ1-1; TRBD1 matches 8 bases. The V gene's germline CDR1 is SNHLY and CDR2 FYNNEI. V was clipped by 6 bases and J by 1 base; unmatched bases: 10. This CDR3 has 16 residues. Variable domain in full (rest from reference TRBV2 and TRBJ1-1): EPEVTQTPSHQVTQMGQEVILRCVPISNHLYFYWYRQILGQKVEFLVSFYNNEISEKSEIFDDQFSVERPDGSNFTLKIRSTKLEDSAMYFCASSPGTGGKNTEAFFGQGTRLTVV.

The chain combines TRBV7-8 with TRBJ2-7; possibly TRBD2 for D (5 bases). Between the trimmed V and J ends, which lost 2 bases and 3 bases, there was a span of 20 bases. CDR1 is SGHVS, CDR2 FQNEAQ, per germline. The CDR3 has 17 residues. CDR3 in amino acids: CASSLSVFSGRDYEQYF. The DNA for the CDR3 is TGTGCCAGCAGCTTATCGGTCTTCTCGGGGAGAGACTACGAGCAGTACTTC.

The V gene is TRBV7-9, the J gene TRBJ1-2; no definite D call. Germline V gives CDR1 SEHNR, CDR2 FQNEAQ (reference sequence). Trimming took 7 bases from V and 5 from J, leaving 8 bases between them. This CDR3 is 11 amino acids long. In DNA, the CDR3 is TGTGCCAGCAACGAAGGGTATGGCTACACCTTC. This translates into CASNEGYGYTF.

The CDR3 nucleotides read TGCGCCAGCAGCCTCAGTGTGGTACAGGGTGCATTACGTTCCTATAATTCACCCCTCCACTTT. Translated, it gives CASSLSVVQGALRSYNSPLHF. This sequence joins TRBV5-1 and TRBJ1-6, with D maybe TRBD1 (6 bases). The CDR3 loop spans 21 amino acids. Germline V lookup: CDR1 SGHRS, CDR2 YFSETQ. Between the trimmed V and J ends, which lost 4 bases and 1 base, there was a span of 27 bases.

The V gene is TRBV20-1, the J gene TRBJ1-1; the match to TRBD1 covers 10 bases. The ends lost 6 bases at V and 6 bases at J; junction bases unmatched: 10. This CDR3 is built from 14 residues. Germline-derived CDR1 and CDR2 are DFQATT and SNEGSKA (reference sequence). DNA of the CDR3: TGCAGTGCCACCCGGGACAGGGGAATCGCTGAAGCTTTCTTT. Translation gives CSATRDRGIAEAFF.

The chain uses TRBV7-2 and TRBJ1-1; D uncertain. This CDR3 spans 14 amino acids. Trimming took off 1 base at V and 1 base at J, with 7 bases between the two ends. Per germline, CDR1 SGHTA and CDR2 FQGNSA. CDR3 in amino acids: CASSLGQSNTEAFF. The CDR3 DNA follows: TGTGCCAGCAGCTTAGGACAATCGAACACTGAAGCTTTCTTT.

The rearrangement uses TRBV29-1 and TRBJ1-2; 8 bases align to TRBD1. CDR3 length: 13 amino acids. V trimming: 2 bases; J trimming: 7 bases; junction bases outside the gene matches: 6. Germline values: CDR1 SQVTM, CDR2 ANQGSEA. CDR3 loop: CSVERQGTGGYTF. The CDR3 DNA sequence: TGCAGCGTTGAAAGACAGGGGACAGGTGGCTACACCTTC.

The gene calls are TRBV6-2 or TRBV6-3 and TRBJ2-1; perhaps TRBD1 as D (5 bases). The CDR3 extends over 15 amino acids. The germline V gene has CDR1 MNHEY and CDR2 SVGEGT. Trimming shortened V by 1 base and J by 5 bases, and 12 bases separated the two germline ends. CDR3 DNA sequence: TGTGCCAGCAGTTACTTCGGACAAGTCGACAATGAGCAGTTCTTC. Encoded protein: CASSYFGQVDNEQFF.

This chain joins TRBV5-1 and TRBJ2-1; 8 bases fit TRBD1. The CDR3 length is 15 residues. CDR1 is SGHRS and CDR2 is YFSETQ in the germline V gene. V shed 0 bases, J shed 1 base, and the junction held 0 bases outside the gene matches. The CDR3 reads CASSLGQGSYNEQFF. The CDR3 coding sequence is TGCGCCAGCAGCTTGGGACAGGGGTCCTACAATGAGCAGTTCTTC.

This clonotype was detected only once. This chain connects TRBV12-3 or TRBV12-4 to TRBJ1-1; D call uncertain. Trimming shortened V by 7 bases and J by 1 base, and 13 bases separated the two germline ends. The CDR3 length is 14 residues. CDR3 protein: CASTTPGRNTEAFF. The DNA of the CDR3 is TGTGCCAGCACCACTCCGGGGAGGAACACTGAAGCTTTCTTT.

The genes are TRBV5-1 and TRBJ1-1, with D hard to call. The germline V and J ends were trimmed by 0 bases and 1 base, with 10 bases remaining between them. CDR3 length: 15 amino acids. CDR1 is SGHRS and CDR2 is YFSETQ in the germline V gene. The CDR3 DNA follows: TGCGCCAGCAGCTTGGTGGGATTAGCGAACACTGAAGCTTTCTTT. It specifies CASSLVGLANTEAFF.